This T cell receptor beta chain was sequenced in a study of shared clonotypes between healthy human individuals. To note about this clone: The same CDR3 is also encoded by other DNA sequences in this sample.

Germline assignment: CDR1 SGHRS and CDR2 YFSETQ. The CDR3 has 14 residues. The germline V and J ends were trimmed by 2 bases and 4 bases, with 10 bases remaining between them. This table comes from immunoSEQ multiplex PCR, and its TCRdb copy is limited to in-frame clones, with some not included. Found here are some 2,000,000 clones, roughly 95% of them singletons; the top ten hold more than 0.1%. This rearrangement joins TRBV5-1 to TRBJ1-3; the D gene is possibly TRBD1 (5 bases). The receptor was isolated from a man aged 18 to 29 in good health. The specimen sequenced was naive CD4+ T cells sorted from blood. Indicated subset: CD45RA+ positively selected. CDR3 region: CASSLGQGGNTIYF. CDR3 DNA sequence: TGCGCCAGCAGCTTAGGCCAGGGAGGAAACACCATATATTTT. Full variable domain (outside the CDR3, taken from reference TRBV5-1 and TRBJ1-3): KAGVTQTPRYLIKTRGQQVTLSCSPISGHRSVSWYQQTPGQGLQFLFEYFSETQRNKGNFPGRFSGRQFSNSRSEMNVSTLELGDSALYLCASSLGQGGNTIYFGEGSWLTVV.